These T cell receptor beta chains were read from a single sample in a study of human T cells and chemical hapten exposure. TCRdb re-analysed the RACE reads in MiXCR, keeping a single row per CDR3 protein. Among approximately 60,000 distinct CDR3 sequences, about 10% were seen once, and the ten largest hold roughly 2%. Here the sequenced sample was whole blood, taken in connection with sensitization to the hapten diphenylcyclopropenone (DPC). The receptors shown here come from a woman in her twenties or thirties with alopecia areata. Some clones in this sample may be carry-over from other donors' samples. Each CDR3 is given with its conserved first and last residue. The order of the fields is clone size, J gene, D gene, V gene, CDR3 DNA, CDR3 protein. The D gene is left open where the match is weak. The listing skips clone size in some rows; elsewhere it reads once, few, many or a size class.

few	TRBJ2-5	-	TRBV9	TGTGCCAGCAGCGTAGCCCAGTTTCCAGAGACCCAGTACTTC	CASSVAQFPETQYF
few	TRBJ2-1	TRBD2	TRBV3-1	TGTGCCAGCAGCCAATCGTTTCTAGCGGACAATGAGCAGTTCTTC	CASSQSFLADNEQFF
many	TRBJ1-5	-	TRBV15	TGTGCCACCAGCGCCTCTTATAGCAATCAGCCCCAGCATTTT	CATSASYSNQPQHF
few	TRBJ2-7	TRBD1	TRBV19	TGTGCCAGTAGTTCCAGACAGGGCCCCGAGCAGTACTTC	CASSSRQGPEQYF
many	TRBJ1-1	-	TRBV4-2	TGTGCCAGCAGCCAAGATCGGGCGCGGACTGAAGCTTTCTTT	CASSQDRARTEAFF
few	TRBJ1-2	TRBD1	TRBV19	TGTGCCAGTAACACCCAGGGGGCCAGGTATGGCTACACCTTC	CASNTQGARYGYTF
many	TRBJ1-2	-	TRBV7-3	TGTGCCAGCAGCTCGGGGGCTGGAGACTATGGCTACACCTTC	CASSSGAGDYGYTF
-	TRBJ2-7	TRBD1	TRBV6-6	TGTGCCAGCAGTTACAGTACAGGGGGTAACGAGCAGTACTTC	CASSYSTGGNEQYF
-	TRBJ2-7	-	TRBV7-2	TGTGCCAGCAGTAATCTCCCCTACTACGAGCAGTACTTC	CASSNLPYYEQYF
-	TRBJ2-1	-	TRBV12-3/TRBV12-4	TGTGCCAGCAGTTTGTCGTACAATGAGCAGTTCTTC	CASSLSYNEQFF
few	TRBJ2-1	TRBD2	TRBV28	TGTGCCAGCCGACCGACTAGCGGCTCCTACAATGAGCAGTTCTTC	CASRPTSGSYNEQFF
few	TRBJ2-1	-	TRBV29-1	TGCAGCGGGGAACGCTCCTACAATGAGCAGTTCTTC	CSGERSYNEQFF
-	TRBJ2-5	TRBD1	TRBV12-3/TRBV12-4	TGTGCCAGCAGTTATCTCACAGGGGGCGAAGAGACCCAGTACTTC	CASSYLTGGEETQYF
-	TRBJ2-2	-	TRBV11-2	TGTGCCAGCAGTCTCGGCCGGGGACAACCGGGGGGAGGCGGGGAGCTGTTTTTT	CASSLGRGQPGGGGELFF
-	TRBJ2-2	-	TRBV7-2	TGTGCCAGCAGCTTAGGAAGCCGGGGGGAGCTGTTTTTT	CASSLGSRGELFF
few	TRBJ1-2	-	TRBV11-2	TGTGCCAGCAGCTCATCCACAGACTATGGCTACACCTTC	CASSSSTDYGYTF
few	TRBJ2-7	TRBD2	TRBV4-3	TGCGCCAGCAGCCAAGGTTGGCTAGCGGGGGGTGATCGGTACTTC	CASSQGWLAGGDRYF
few	TRBJ2-7	-	TRBV28	-	CASSSSGLPNF
many	TRBJ2-2	TRBD1	TRBV12-3/TRBV12-4	TGTGCCGGACGCACAGGGGGAGGAACCGGGGAGCTGTTTTTT	CAGRTGGGTGELFF
many	TRBJ2-7	TRBD1	TRBV6-6	TGTGCCAGCAGCTACGACGTTCAGGGGGCCGAGCAGTACTTC	CASSYDVQGAEQYF
-	TRBJ2-7	TRBD1	TRBV10-3	TGTGCCATCACCTCGACAGGGGGTTTCCACGAGCAGTACTTC	CAITSTGGFHEQYF
many	TRBJ1-1	TRBD1	TRBV12-3/TRBV12-4	TGTGCCAGCAGTCCCGGCCAGGGGGGGCACACTGAAGCTTTCTTT	CASSPGQGGHTEAFF
many	TRBJ2-6	-	TRBV5-4	TGTGCCAGCAGCACAGGGTGGATTATCTCTGGGGCCAACGTCCTGACTTTC	CASSTGWIISGANVLTF
-	TRBJ2-7	-	TRBV12-3/TRBV12-4	TGTGCCAGCAGTCGCCTATACGAGCAGTACTTC	CASSRLYEQYF
-	TRBJ2-5	-	TRBV2	TGTGCCAGCAGTGCAGTCAGGGCACAAGAGACCCAGTACTTC	CASSAVRAQETQYF